This paragraph covers one T cell receptor beta chain sequence. As yet, its antigen is unknown. The CDR3 spans 13 residues. Germline V CDR1 and CDR2: DFQATT, SNEGSKA (reference sequence). The V end lost 5 bases, the J end lost 0 bases, and 10 bases lay between the germline ends. Healthy Caucasians from Russia aged about 6 to 90 served as donors. This entry belongs to a study of blood T cells in healthy people across ages. A second PCR of about 6 to 12 cycles used a sample-barcoded 5' primer and a J-beta primer mix. TCRdb passed the 5' RACE reads through MiXCR, listing each CDR3 protein once. This table holds about 780,000 distinct CDR3 sequences, 35% to 50% found once. Study results and caveats: Without sorted subsets, naive and antigen-experienced compartments could not be conclusively compared. Observed TCR beta diversity per million T cells went down as age went up. This fall followed a roughly linear course with age. In long-lived donors, naive CD4+ cell counts and diversity exceeded those of aged donors.

V usage is TRBV20-1 and J usage is TRBJ1-1, with D perhaps matching TRBD1 (5 bases). Sequences were obtained from blood. The sequence came from a man at least 80 years old in good health. In DNA form, the CDR3 reads TGCAGTGCTCCCCTGGGGCTGAACACTGAAGCTTTCTTT. Translating gives CSAPLGLNTEAFF.